The 25 T cell receptor beta chains presented below share a single source sample, sequenced in a study of blood T cell repertoires in COVID-19. Libraries were prepared by immunoSEQ multiplex PCR; TCRdb keeps only in-frame clonotypes and omits some of them. The sample holds about 300,000 clones, around 90% seen once. The specimen sequenced was peripheral blood. These receptors all stem from a woman between 45 and 65 years old with COVID-19, enrolled during active disease.

J is TRBJ2-7 and V is TRBV2, with a possible D match to TRBD1 (6 bases). The V gene lost 6 bases and the J gene lost 0 bases, with 21 bases spanning the gap. This CDR3 region has 17 residues. Per the germline V gene, CDR1 is SNHLY and CDR2 is FYNNEI. The CDR3 DNA reads TGTGCCAGCAGATACAGGGACCGCACGCTCCACTCCTACGAGCAGTACTTC. Encoded protein: CASRYRDRTLHSYEQYF.

This chain joins TRBV9 and TRBJ2-7; the match to TRBD2 covers 13 bases. This CDR3 spans 17 amino acids. Germline CDR1 reads SGDLS; CDR2 reads YYNGEE. The V and J ends lost 0 bases and 2 bases, in that order; junction bases with no gene match: 5. CDR3 sequence: CASSVDSGTSGTYEQYF. As DNA, the CDR3 is TGTGCCAGCAGCGTAGACTCTGGGACTAGCGGGACCTACGAGCAGTACTTC.

V and J are TRBV7-6 and TRBJ2-1; TRBD2 matches at 7 bases. The germline V gene has CDR1 SGHVS and CDR2 FNYEAQ. J was trimmed by 0 bases and V by 0 bases; bases with no gene match: 11. This CDR3 contains 19 residues. The CDR3 bases are TGTGCCAGCAGCTTAGCGGGGGTGGCTAGCGGTAGCTCCTACAATGAGCAGTTCTTC. Residues: CASSLAGVASGSSYNEQFF.

This chain connects TRBV9 to TRBJ1-3; TRBD1 matches at 9 bases. This CDR3 has 15 residues. Germline V CDR1 and CDR2: SGDLS, YYNGEE. The junction had 2 bases not matched to a gene; V was cut back by 4 bases and J by 0 bases. The CDR3 coding sequence is TGTGCCAGCAGCCGGACAGGGGCCTCTGGAAACACCATATATTTT. Protein product: CASSRTGASGNTIYF. Complete variable domain (other parts from reference TRBV9 and TRBJ1-3): DSGVTQTPKHLITATGQRVTLRCSPRSGDLSVYWYQQSLDQGLQFLIQYYNGEERAKGNILERFSAQQFPDLHSELNLSSLELGDSALYFCASSRTGASGNTIYFGEGSWLTVV.

In DNA form, the CDR3 reads TGTGCCAGCAGCCCAAGGGGGACAGGGGGCAGTTCAGATACGCAGTATTTT. Protein sequence: CASSPRGTGGSSDTQYF. This chain links TRBV7-9 with TRBJ2-3, with 12 positions matching TRBD1. With V trimmed by 5 bases and J by 4 bases, 10 bases remained unmatched. The germline CDR1 and CDR2 sequences are SEHNR and FQNEAQ (reference sequence). The length of the CDR3 is 17 residues.

The chain couples TRBV6-2 or TRBV6-3 to TRBJ1-2; D gene uncertain. Trimming pared 2 bases from V and 8 bases from J, leaving 15 bases between. Germline CDR1 MNHEY, CDR2 SVGEGT. There are 14 residues in the CDR3. CDR3 DNA: TGTGCCAGCAGTTACCCTGGGCGCGCGATCGGCTACACCTTC. Translation gives CASSYPGRAIGYTF.

This rearrangement joins TRBV12-3 or TRBV12-4 to TRBJ2-6, with TRBD2 matching over 8 bases. The CDR3 runs to 13 residues. V lost 6 bases to trimming and J lost 14 bases; unmatched junction nucleotides: 9. This CDR3 reads CASRPSGSPLLTF. The CDR3 bases are TGTGCCAGCAGACCAAGCGGGAGCCCCCTCCTGACTTTC.

The chain combines TRBV6-5 with TRBJ2-7; 10 bases align to TRBD2. The CDR3 is 14 residues long. Per germline, CDR1 MNHEY and CDR2 SVGAGI. The junction had 11 bases not matched to a gene; V was cut back by 10 bases and J by 5 bases. The CDR3 sequence is CAIQKTSGTDEQYF. CDR3 nucleotides: TGTGCCATTCAGAAAACTAGCGGGACGGACGAGCAGTACTTC.

The V and J genes are TRBV19 and TRBJ1-3, with 8 bases matching TRBD1. J was trimmed by 4 bases and V by 5 bases; bases with no gene match: 13. Germline CDR1 and CDR2: LNHDA and SQIVND (reference sequence). The CDR3 loop spans 17 amino acids. CDR3 region: CASSVFSQGARGNTIYF. CDR3 nucleotides: TGTGCCAGTAGTGTCTTTTCGCAGGGGGCGAGGGGAAACACCATATATTTT.

This clone was seen only once. The V gene is TRBV7-9, the J gene TRBJ1-5, with 7 positions matching TRBD1. Germline CDR1 reads SEHNR; CDR2 reads FQNEAQ (reference sequence). The CDR3 sequence is 15 residues long. The V gene end was trimmed by 1 base and the J gene end by 7 bases; junction bases not matched to a gene: 7. CDR3 in DNA: TGTGCCAGCAGCTTAGATGGTCAGGGGGACCAGCCCCAGCATTTT. This sequence encodes CASSLDGQGDQPQHF.

V usage is TRBV19 and J usage is TRBJ1-3, with 7 bases lining up with TRBD1. Trimming removed 6 bases from V and 0 bases from J; junction bases left unmatched: 8. The germline V gene has CDR1 LNHDA and CDR2 SQIVND (reference sequence). This CDR3 comprises 16 residues. Here the CDR3 reads CASRPRGQSSGNTIYF. CDR3 nucleotide sequence: TGTGCCAGTAGGCCCCGGGGACAGAGCTCTGGAAACACCATATATTTT.

The gene calls are TRBV9 and TRBJ1-2; tentative D call: TRBD1 (5 bases). V was trimmed by 0 bases and J by 1 base, leaving 7 bases between them. Germline values: CDR1 SGDLS, CDR2 YYNGEE. This CDR3 is 14 amino acids long. CDR3 DNA sequence: TGTGCCAGCAGCGTAGGGCAGGGTAACTATGGCTACACCTTC. It translates to CASSVGQGNYGYTF.

The chain links TRBV24-1 to TRBJ2-1; a possible D gene is TRBD1 (5 bases). The length of the CDR3 is 14 residues. The V gene lost 2 bases and the J gene lost 7 bases, with 11 bases spanning the gap. Germline V gene lookup returns CDR1 KGHDR and CDR2 SFDVKD. The CDR3 protein is CATSDWQGPNEQFF. For the CDR3, the DNA is TGTGCCACCAGTGATTGGCAGGGCCCTAATGAGCAGTTCTTC.

This chain uses TRBV18 with TRBJ1-1; D is perhaps TRBD1 (5 bases). This CDR3 is 17 amino acids long. V was clipped by 6 bases and J by 0 bases, with 20 bases between them. Germline V CDR1 and CDR2: KGHSH, LQKENI. CDR3 sequence reads: CASSQTEAGRLNTEAFF. The CDR3 nucleotides are TGTGCCAGCTCCCAAACCGAAGCGGGACGGCTGAACACTGAAGCTTTCTTT.

The chain is built from TRBV13 and TRBJ2-1, with 7 nucleotides matching TRBD2. The germline V gene encodes CDR1 PRHDT and CDR2 FYEKMQ (reference sequence). This CDR3 is 16 amino acids long. V was pared by 5 bases and J by 3 bases, with 10 bases of the junction left unmatched. The CDR3 nucleotides read TGTGCCAGCAGCCCTCTCCGGGAGGCGTACTACAATGAGCAGTTCTTC. Encoded protein: CASSPLREAYYNEQFF.

The rearrangement uses TRBV12-3 or TRBV12-4 and TRBJ2-1; 12 nucleotides line up with TRBD2. This CDR3 spans 12 amino acids. The junction had 5 bases not matched to a gene; V was cut back by 5 bases and J by 15 bases. The CDR3, as DNA: TGTGCCAGCAGTCTGATGACTAGCGGGAGGTTCTTC. It encodes CASSLMTSGRFF.

The V and J genes are TRBV13 and TRBJ2-3; TRBD2 agrees at 15 bases. The CDR3 is made up of 18 amino acids. J lost 6 bases, V lost 1 base, and 8 bases had no gene match. Per the germline V gene, CDR1 is PRHDT and CDR2 is FYEKMQ (reference sequence). CDR3 bases: TGTGCCAGCAGCTTAGAGCCCGGGACTAGCGGGAGGATGGATACGCAGTATTTT. Its translation is CASSLEPGTSGRMDTQYF.

The genes are TRBV28 and TRBJ1-2, with a weak D call TRBD1 (5 bases). Germline V CDR1 and CDR2: MDHEN, SYDVKM. The CDR3 loop spans 13 amino acids. V lost 6 bases, J lost 4 bases, and 12 bases lay in between. This CDR3 is CASRGVSLYGYTF. DNA for the CDR3: TGTGCCAGCAGAGGGGTCTCCCTCTATGGCTACACCTTC.

This rearrangement joins TRBV19 to TRBJ1-2; TRBD1 is a possible D gene (6 bases). CDR1 and CDR2 (germline): LNHDA, SQIVND (reference sequence). CDR3 size: 13 residues. Trimming pared 5 bases from V and 2 bases from J, leaving 9 bases between. The CDR3 loop is CASSGDTNYGYTF. The CDR3 DNA follows: TGTGCCAGTAGTGGGGACACAAACTATGGCTACACCTTC.

V gene TRBV5-8 combines with J gene TRBJ2-5; TRBD1 matches 7 bases. Germline V CDR1 and CDR2: SGHTS, YDEGEE. The V segment lost 4 bases and the J segment 5 bases; nucleotides outside the gene matches: 8. This CDR3 contains 14 residues. DNA of the CDR3: TGTGCCAGCAGCAAAAGACAGGGCTGGGAGACCCAGTACTTC. Its translation is CASSKRQGWETQYF.

The chain couples TRBV7-9 to TRBJ2-4; D may be TRBD2 (6 bases). Germline V gene lookup returns CDR1 SEHNR and CDR2 FQNEAQ (reference sequence). Trimming shortened V by 2 bases and J by 3 bases, and 20 bases separated the two germline ends. The CDR3 extends over 18 amino acids. The CDR3 sequence is CASSLTPPSSDVKNIQYF. The CDR3 DNA reads TGTGCCAGCAGCTTAACCCCTCCATCTAGCGACGTCAAAAACATTCAGTACTTC. Using reference TRBV7-9 and TRBJ2-4 for the parts outside the CDR3, the full variable domain is DTGVSQNPRHKITKRGQNVTFRCDPISEHNRLYWYRQTLGQGPEFLTYFQNEAQLEKSRLLSDRFSAERPKGSFSTLEIQRTEQGDSAMYLCASSLTPPSSDVKNIQYFGAGTRLSVL.

This rearrangement joins TRBV6-6 to TRBJ2-7; the match to TRBD2 covers 11 bases. The germline V gene encodes CDR1 MNHNY and CDR2 SVGAGI (reference sequence). The V gene end was trimmed by 6 bases and the J gene end by 2 bases; junction bases not matched to a gene: 6. The CDR3 length is 15 residues. Written as DNA, the CDR3 is TGTGCCAGCAGCTTTAGCGGGAGGGCAACCTACGAGCAGTACTTC. Protein sequence: CASSFSGRATYEQYF.

J is TRBJ2-5 and V is TRBV10-3; unclear D gene. Germline assignment: CDR1 ENHRY and CDR2 SYGVKD. This CDR3 is built from 13 residues. V shed 4 bases and J shed 3 bases, with 9 bases lying between them. For the CDR3, the DNA is TGTGCCATCAGTGTACGTCCAGAAGAGACCCAGTACTTC. This encodes CAISVRPEETQYF.

In this sample, this clone turned up once. The V gene is TRBV27, the J gene TRBJ2-3, with 8 bases identical to TRBD2. The V gene's germline CDR1 is MNHEY and CDR2 SMNVEV (reference sequence). V shed 2 bases, J shed 0 bases, and the junction held 4 bases outside the gene matches. The CDR3 is 16 residues long. The CDR3 region is CASSLDSGASTDTQYF. CDR3 nucleotides: TGTGCCAGCAGTTTAGATAGCGGGGCTAGCACAGATACGCAGTATTTT.

This chain connects TRBV3-1 (or the pseudogene TRBV3-2) to TRBJ2-7; 9 nucleotides align to TRBD2. CDR3 size: 14 residues. With 3 bases clipped from V and 5 bases from J, the junction kept 5 bases outside the gene matches. Germline lookup yields CDR1 LGHDT and CDR2 YNNKEL (reference sequence). The chain's CDR3 is CASSQISGSDEQYF. The CDR3 DNA is TGTGCCAGCAGCCAGATTAGCGGGAGTGACGAGCAGTACTTC.